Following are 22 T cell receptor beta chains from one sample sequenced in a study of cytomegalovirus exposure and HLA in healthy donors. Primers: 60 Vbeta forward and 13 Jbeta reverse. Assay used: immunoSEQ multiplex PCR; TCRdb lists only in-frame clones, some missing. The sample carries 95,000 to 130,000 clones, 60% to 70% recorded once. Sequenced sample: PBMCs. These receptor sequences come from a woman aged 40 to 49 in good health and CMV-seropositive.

The chain's CDR3 is CASSARLAGELGNEQFF. For the CDR3, the DNA is TGTGCCAGCAGCGCGCGACTAGCGGGAGAATTGGGTAATGAGCAGTTCTTC. This rearrangement joins TRBV4-2 to TRBJ2-1; TRBD2 aligns across 12 bases. This CDR3 is 17 amino acids long. With V trimmed by 5 bases and J by 7 bases, 12 bases remained unmatched. The germline gives CDR1 LGHNA, CDR2 YNFKEQ.

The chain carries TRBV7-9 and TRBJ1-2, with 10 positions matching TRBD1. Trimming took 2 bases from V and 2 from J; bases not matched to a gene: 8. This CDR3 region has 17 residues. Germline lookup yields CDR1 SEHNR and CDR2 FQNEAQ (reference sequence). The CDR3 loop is CASSLYGTGARNYGYTF. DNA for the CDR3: TGTGCCAGCAGCTTATACGGGACAGGGGCGAGGAACTATGGCTACACCTTC.

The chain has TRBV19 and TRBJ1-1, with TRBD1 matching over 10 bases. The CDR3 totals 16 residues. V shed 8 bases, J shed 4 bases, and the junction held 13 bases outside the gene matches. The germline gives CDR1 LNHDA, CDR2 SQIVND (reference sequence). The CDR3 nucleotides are TGTGCCAGTCAGACCCGACAGGGGGCGCGGGGCACTGAAGCTTTCTTT. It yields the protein CASQTRQGARGTEAFF.

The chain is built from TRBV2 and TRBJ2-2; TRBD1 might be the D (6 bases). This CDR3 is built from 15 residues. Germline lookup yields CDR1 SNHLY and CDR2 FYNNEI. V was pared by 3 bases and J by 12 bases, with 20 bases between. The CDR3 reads CASSDSGVYRGKLFF. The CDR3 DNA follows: TGTGCCAGCAGTGATTCAGGGGTATACCGGGGAAAGCTGTTTTTT.

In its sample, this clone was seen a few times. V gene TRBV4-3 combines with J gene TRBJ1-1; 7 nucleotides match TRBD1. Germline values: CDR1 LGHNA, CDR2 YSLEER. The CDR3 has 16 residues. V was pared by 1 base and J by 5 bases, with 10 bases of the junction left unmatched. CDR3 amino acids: CASSQVLTGWFTEAFF. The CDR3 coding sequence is TGCGCCAGCAGCCAAGTTTTGACAGGGTGGTTTACTGAAGCTTTCTTT.

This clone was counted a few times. The CDR3 nucleotides read TGTGCCAGCAGCACTGGCAACAGGATAGATACGCAGTATTTT. It specifies CASSTGNRIDTQYF. This sequence joins TRBV7-2 and TRBJ2-3, with D possibly TRBD1 on 5 matching bases. The V end was cut by 5 bases, the J end by 5 bases, with 14 bases between. The CDR3 spans 14 residues. Germline CDR1 SGHTA, CDR2 FQGNSA.

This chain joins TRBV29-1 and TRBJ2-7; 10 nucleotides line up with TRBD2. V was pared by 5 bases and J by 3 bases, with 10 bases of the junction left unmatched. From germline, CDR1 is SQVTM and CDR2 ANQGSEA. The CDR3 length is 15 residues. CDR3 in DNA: TGCAGCGTTCTTCTACTAGCGGGAATTAACTACGAGCAGTACTTC. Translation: CSVLLLAGINYEQYF.

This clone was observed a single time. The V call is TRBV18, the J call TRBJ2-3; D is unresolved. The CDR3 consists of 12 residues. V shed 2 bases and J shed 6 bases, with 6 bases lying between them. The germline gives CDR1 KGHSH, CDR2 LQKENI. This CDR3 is CASSPSRDTQYF. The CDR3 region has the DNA TGTGCCAGCTCACCATCACGGGATACGCAGTATTTT. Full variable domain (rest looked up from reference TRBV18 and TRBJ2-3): NAGVMQNPRHLVRRRGQEARLRCSPMKGHSHVYWYRQLPEEGLKFMVYLQKENIIDESGMPKERFSAEFPKEGPSILRIQQVVRGDSAAYFCASSPSRDTQYFGPGTRLTVL.

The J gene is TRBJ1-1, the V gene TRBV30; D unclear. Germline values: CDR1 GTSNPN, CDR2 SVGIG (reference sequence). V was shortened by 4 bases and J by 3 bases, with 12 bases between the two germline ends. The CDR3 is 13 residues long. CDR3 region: CAWKVSFDTEAFF. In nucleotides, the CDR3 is TGTGCCTGGAAAGTTAGTTTTGACACTGAAGCTTTCTTT.

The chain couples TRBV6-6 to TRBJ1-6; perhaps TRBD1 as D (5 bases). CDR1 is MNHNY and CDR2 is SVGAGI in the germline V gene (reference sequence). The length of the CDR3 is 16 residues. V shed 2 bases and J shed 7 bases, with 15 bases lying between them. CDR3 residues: CASSYIGGTGNSPLHF. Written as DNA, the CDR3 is TGTGCCAGCAGTTACATCGGAGGGACGGGGAATTCACCCCTCCACTTT.

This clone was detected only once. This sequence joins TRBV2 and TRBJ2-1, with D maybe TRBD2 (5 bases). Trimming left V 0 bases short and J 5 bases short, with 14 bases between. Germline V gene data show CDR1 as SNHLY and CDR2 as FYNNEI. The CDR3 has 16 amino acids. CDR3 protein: CASSEAASFLHNEQFF. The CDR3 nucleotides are TGTGCCAGCAGTGAAGCAGCTAGCTTTCTACACAATGAGCAGTTCTTC.

Here the CDR3 reads CASSGGQNTEAFF. The DNA for the CDR3 is TGTGCCAGTAGTGGCGGACAAAACACTGAAGCTTTCTTT. The chain joins TRBV19 to TRBJ1-1; TRBD1 is a possible D gene (5 bases). The germline V gene encodes CDR1 LNHDA and CDR2 SQIVND (reference sequence). The V end lost 5 bases, the J end lost 2 bases, and 9 bases lay between the germline ends. The CDR3 extends over 13 amino acids.

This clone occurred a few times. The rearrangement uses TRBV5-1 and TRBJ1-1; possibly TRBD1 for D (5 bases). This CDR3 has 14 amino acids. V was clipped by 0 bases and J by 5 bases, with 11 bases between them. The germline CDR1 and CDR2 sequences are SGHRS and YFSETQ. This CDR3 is CASSLEAGPTEAFF. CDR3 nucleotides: TGCGCCAGCAGCTTGGAAGCAGGGCCTACTGAAGCTTTCTTT. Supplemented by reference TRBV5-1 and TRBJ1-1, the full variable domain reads KAGVTQTPRYLIKTRGQQVTLSCSPISGHRSVSWYQQTPGQGLQFLFEYFSETQRNKGNFPGRFSGRQFSNSRSEMNVSTLELGDSALYLCASSLEAGPTEAFFGQGTRLTVV.

As DNA, the CDR3 is TGTGCCAGCAGTGAAGAGACAGGGATGAACACTGAAGCTTTCTTT. Protein product: CASSEETGMNTEAFF. V gene TRBV6-1 combines with J gene TRBJ1-1; 7 bases are shared with TRBD1. V gave up 1 base and J gave up 0 bases; unmatched junction bases: 2. The CDR3 loop spans 15 amino acids. Germline loops: CDR1 MNHNS, CDR2 SASEGT.

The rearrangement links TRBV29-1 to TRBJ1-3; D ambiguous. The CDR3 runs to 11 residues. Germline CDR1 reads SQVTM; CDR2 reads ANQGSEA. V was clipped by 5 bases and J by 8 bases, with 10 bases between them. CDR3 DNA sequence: TGCAGCGTTACCTGGAGTGACACCATATATTTT. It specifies CSVTWSDTIYF.

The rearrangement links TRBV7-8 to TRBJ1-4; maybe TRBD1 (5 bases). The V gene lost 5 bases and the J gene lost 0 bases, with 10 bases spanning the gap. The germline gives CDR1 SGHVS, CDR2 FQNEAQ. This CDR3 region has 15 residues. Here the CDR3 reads CASSTGRATNEKLFF. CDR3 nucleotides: TGTGCCAGCAGCACAGGACGCGCAACTAATGAAAAACTGTTTTTT. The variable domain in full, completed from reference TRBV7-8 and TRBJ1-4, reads GAGVSQSPRYKVAKRGQDVALRCDPISGHVSLFWYQQALGQGPEFLTYFQNEAQLDKSGLPSDRFFAERPEGSVSTLKIQRTQQEDSAVYLCASSTGRATNEKLFFGSGTQLSVL.

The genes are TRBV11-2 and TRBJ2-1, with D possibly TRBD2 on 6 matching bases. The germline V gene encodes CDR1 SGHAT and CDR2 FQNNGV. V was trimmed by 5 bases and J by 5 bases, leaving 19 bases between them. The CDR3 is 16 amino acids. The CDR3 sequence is CASSLQTLASNNEQFF. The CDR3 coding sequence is TGTGCCAGCAGCCTTCAAACCCTAGCGTCAAACAATGAGCAGTTCTTC.

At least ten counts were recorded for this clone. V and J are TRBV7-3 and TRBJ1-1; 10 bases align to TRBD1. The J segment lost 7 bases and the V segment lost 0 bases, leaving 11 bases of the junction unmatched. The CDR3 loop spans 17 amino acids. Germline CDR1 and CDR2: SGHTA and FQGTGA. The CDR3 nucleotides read TGTGCCAGCAGCTTAACAGCTCCCGGGACAGGGGTGTATGAAGCTTTCTTT. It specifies CASSLTAPGTGVYEAFF.

The CDR3 region has the DNA TGTGCCAGCTGTCGACAGGGGATCACAGATACGCAGTATTTT. It translates to CASCRQGITDTQYF. The chain employs TRBV2 and TRBJ2-3, with TRBD1 identical over 8 bases. The germline CDR1 and CDR2 sequences are SNHLY and FYNNEI. The J segment lost 2 bases and the V segment lost 8 bases, leaving 6 bases of the junction unmatched. CDR3 size: 14 residues.

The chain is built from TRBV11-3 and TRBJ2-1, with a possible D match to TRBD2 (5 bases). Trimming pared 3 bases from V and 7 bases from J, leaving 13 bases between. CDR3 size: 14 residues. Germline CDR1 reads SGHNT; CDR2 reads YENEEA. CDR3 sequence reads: CASSLSGALNEQFF. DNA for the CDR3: TGTGCCAGCAGCTTGAGCGGAGCTTTGAATGAGCAGTTCTTC. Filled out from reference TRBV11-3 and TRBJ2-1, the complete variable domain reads EAGVVQSPRYKIIEKKQPVAFWCNPISGHNTLYWYLQNLGQGPELLIRYENEEAVDDSQLPKDRFSAERLKGVDSTLKIQPAELGDSAVYLCASSLSGALNEQFFGPGTRLTVL.

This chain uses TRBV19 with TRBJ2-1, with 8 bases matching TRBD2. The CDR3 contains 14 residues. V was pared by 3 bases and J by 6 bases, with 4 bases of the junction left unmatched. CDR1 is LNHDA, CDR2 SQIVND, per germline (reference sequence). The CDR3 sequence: CASSIGLAGNEQFF. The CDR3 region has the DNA TGTGCCAGTAGTATTGGCCTAGCGGGCAATGAGCAGTTCTTC.

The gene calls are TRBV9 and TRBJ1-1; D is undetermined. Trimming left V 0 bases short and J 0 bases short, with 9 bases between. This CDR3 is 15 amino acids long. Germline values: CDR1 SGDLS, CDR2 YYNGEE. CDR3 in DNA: TGTGCCAGCAGCGTAGGAGGGATCATGAACACTGAAGCTTTCTTT. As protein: CASSVGGIMNTEAFF.